This T cell receptor beta chain was obtained from a study of identical twins. Overall study results and limits: Fewer insertions characterized abundant cord blood beta clonotypes, whereas memory repertoires showed none.

Points on this clonotype: Its antigen remains unidentified.

The CDR3 totals 17 residues. V was shortened by 2 bases and J by 4 bases, with 19 bases between the two germline ends. The V gene's germline CDR1 is SGHRS and CDR2 YFSETQ. TCRdb used MiXCR to reprocess the 5' RACE reads, holding one entry per CDR3 protein. The table includes roughly 770,000 distinct CDR3 sequences, about 20% detected once. All donors comprised healthy Caucasians. These same data were also listed under a study on T cells expressing NK-cell markers.

The chain recombines TRBV5-1 with TRBJ2-1; TRBD1 might be the D (5 bases). Material for sequencing was PBMCs. The receptor was isolated from a woman in her late teens or twenties in good health. The CDR3 here is CASSFGRGSLLYNEQFF. CDR3 nucleotides: TGCGCCAGCAGCTTCGGAAGGGGATCACTCCTATACAATGAGCAGTTCTTC.